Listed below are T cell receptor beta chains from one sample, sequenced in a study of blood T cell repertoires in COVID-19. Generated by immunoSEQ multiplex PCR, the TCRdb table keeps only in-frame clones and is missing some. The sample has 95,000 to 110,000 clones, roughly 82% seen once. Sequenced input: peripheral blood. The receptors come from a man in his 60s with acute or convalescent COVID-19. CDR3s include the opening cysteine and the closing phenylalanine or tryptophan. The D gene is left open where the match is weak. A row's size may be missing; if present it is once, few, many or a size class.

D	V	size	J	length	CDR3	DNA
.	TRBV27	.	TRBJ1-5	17	CASSLYAAGGSNQPQHF	TGTGCCAGCAGTTTATATGCGGCAGGCGGGAGCAATCAGCCCCAGCATTTT
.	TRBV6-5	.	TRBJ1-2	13	CASGSREDYGYTF	TGTGCCAGCGGGAGCAGGGAGGACTATGGCTACACCTTC
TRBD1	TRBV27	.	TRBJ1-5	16	CASSSGQGAMNQPQHF	TGTGCCAGCAGTTCGGGACAGGGGGCCATGAATCAGCCCCAGCATTTT
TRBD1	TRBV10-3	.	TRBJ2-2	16	CAISHRDRGFIGELFF	TGCGCCATCAGCCACCGGGACAGGGGTTTTATCGGGGAGCTGTTTTTT
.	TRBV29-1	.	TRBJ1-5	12	CSVADSDQPQHF	TGCAGCGTTGCCGACAGTGATCAGCCCCAGCATTTT
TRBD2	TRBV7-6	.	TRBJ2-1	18	CASSSTRIGTSANNEQFF	TGTGCCAGCAGCTCGACCCGTATTGGGACTAGCGCAAACAATGAGCAGTTCTTC
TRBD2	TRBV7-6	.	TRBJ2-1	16	CASSLSGLAGGFEQFF	TGTGCCAGCAGCCTAAGCGGACTAGCGGGGGGGTTTGAGCAGTTCTTC
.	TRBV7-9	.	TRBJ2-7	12	CASSSGTYEQYF	TGTGCCAGCAGCTCAGGGACCTACGAGCAGTACTTC
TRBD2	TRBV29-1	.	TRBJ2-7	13	CSGRTSGTYEQYF	TGCAGCGGCAGGACTAGCGGGACCTACGAGCAGTACTTC
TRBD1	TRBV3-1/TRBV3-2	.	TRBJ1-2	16	CASSQEGTGANYGYTF	TGTGCCAGCAGCCAAGAGGGGACAGGCGCTAACTATGGCTACACCTTC
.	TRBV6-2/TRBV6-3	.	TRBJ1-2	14	CASSPMGESYGYTF	TGTGCCAGCAGCCCGATGGGAGAATCCTATGGCTACACCTTC
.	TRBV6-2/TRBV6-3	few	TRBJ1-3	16	CASSYSTVLSGNTIYF	TGTGCCAGCAGTTACTCGACAGTCCTCTCTGGAAACACCATATATTTT
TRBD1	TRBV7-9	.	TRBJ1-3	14	CASSRDRAGNTIYF	TGTGCCAGCAGCCGCGACAGGGCTGGAAACACCATATATTTT
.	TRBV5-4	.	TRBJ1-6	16	CASSNREQGQVVALHF	TGTGCCAGCAGCAATAGGGAACAGGGCCAGGTAGTTGCCCTCCACTTT
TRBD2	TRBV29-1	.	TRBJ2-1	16	CSVPPSGRAEDNEQFF	TGCAGCGTACCTCCTAGCGGGAGGGCCGAGGACAATGAGCAGTTCTTC
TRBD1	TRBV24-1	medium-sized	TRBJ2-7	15	CATSDLHPTGREQYF	TGTGCCACCAGTGATCTGCACCCGACAGGGAGAGAGCAGTACTTC
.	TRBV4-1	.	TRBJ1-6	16	CASSPGRQGTNSPLHF	TGCGCCAGCAGCCCAGGTCGGCAGGGGACTAATTCACCCCTCCACTTT
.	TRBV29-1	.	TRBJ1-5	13	CSVGQDLNQPQHF	TGCAGCGTTGGACAGGACCTCAATCAGCCCCAGCATTTT
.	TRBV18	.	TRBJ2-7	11	CASSHSYEQYF	TGTGCCAGCTCCCACTCCTACGAGCAGTACTTC
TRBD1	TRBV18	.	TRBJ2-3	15	CASSPAGGFTDTQYF	TGTGCCAGCTCACCGGCAGGGGGTTTCACAGATACGCAGTATTTT
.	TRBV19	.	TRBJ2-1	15	CASSGAESSYNEQFF	TGTGCCAGTAGTGGAGCGGAGTCCTCCTACAATGAGCAGTTCTTC
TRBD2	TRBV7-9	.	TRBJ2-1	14	CASPGLAGPNEQFF	TGTGCCAGCCCGGGGCTAGCGGGACCCAATGAGCAGTTCTTC
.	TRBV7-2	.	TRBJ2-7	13	CASSRLENYEQYF	TGTGCCAGCAGCCGACTAGAGAATTACGAGCAGTACTTC
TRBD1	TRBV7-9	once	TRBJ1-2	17	CASSLEGTGGASYGYTF	TGTGCCAGCAGCTTAGAGGGTACAGGGGGCGCGTCCTATGGCTACACCTTC
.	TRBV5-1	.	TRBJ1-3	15	CASSHSDEAGNTIYF	TGCGCCAGCAGCCACTCAGATGAGGCTGGAAACACCATATATTTT
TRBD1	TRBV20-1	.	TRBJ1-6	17	CSASLTGRSSYNSPLHF	TGCAGTGCTAGTCTGACAGGGCGAAGCTCCTATAATTCACCCCTCCACTTT
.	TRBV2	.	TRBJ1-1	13	CASSVHSNTEAFF	TGTGCCAGCAGCGTCCACTCTAACACTGAAGCTTTCTTT